The sequence of this TCR beta chain was determined in a study of cytomegalovirus exposure and HLA in healthy donors. Looking at the study overall: One earlier analysis, a look at 180 million or so T cells, found some 120 million unique TCR beta sequences.

As regards this clone: Antigen specificity is unknown.

The germline V gene has CDR1 SGHRS and CDR2 YFSETQ. The CDR3 extends over 14 amino acids. V was cut by 3 bases and J by 0 bases, with 9 bases left in between. Study-wide results and caveats: Some TCR beta chains (roughly 160 of them) were listed as cytomegalovirus-associated. An ancestry cluster, one associated with Asian ancestry, reportedly showed fewer N-insertions than the approximately 670-donor mean in a later analysis. With further analysis later on, most CMV-associated TCR beta chains appeared HLA-restricted.

Both 60 Vbeta primers and 13 Jbeta primers went into the PCR. Using immunoSEQ multiplex PCR, the repertoire was profiled, and TCRdb retains in-frame clones only, with some absent. The sample lists 250,000 to 300,000 clones, roughly 81% occurring once. Sequenced sample: PBMCs. The chain couples TRBV5-1 to TRBJ1-1; the D is unclear. The clonotype originates from a woman aged 40 to 55 in good health and CMV-seropositive. The CDR3 bases are TGCGCCAGCAGCTCCCTAGGAGTGAACACTGAAGCTTTCTTT. Encoded protein: CASSSLGVNTEAFF. Supplemented by reference TRBV5-1 and TRBJ1-1, the full variable domain reads KAGVTQTPRYLIKTRGQQVTLSCSPISGHRSVSWYQQTPGQGLQFLFEYFSETQRNKGNFPGRFSGRQFSNSRSEMNVSTLELGDSALYLCASSSLGVNTEAFFGQGTRLTVV.